This T cell receptor beta chain was recorded in a study of blood T cells in healthy people across ages. This clonotype has only a few counts. This CDR3 contains 16 residues. Germline lookup yields CDR1 MNHEY and CDR2 SMNVEV (reference sequence). V lost 2 bases and J lost 2; bases outside the gene matches: 5. A second PCR, run for about 7 to 11 cycles, used a sample-barcoded 5' primer plus a J-beta primer mix. Researchers report that a template-switch adaptor with 12 random nucleotides tagged each cDNA molecule. Each CDR3 protein is one row after TCRdb ran MiXCR on the 5' RACE reads. The data contain about 800,000 distinct CDR3 sequences, just under 25% of them seen just once; the ten biggest clones take up approximately 3.7%. Total RNA, at least 5 micrograms per sample, was extracted from PBMCs. These data are also associated with another study on T cells of mothers and their children. In that study: Nine systemically healthy Caucasian donors: three mothers, six children. The authors used all extracted RNA for cDNA synthesis, at approximately 1.5 ug per 15 ul.

Sequencing used blood. The chain links TRBV27 to TRBJ2-4, with TRBD1 matching over 8 bases. The receptor's source is a boy aged 10-17 years in good health. CDR3 sequence: CASSLPGGASKNIQYF. CDR3 nucleotides: TGTGCCAGCAGTTTACCAGGGGGCGCGTCCAAAAACATTCAGTACTTC.